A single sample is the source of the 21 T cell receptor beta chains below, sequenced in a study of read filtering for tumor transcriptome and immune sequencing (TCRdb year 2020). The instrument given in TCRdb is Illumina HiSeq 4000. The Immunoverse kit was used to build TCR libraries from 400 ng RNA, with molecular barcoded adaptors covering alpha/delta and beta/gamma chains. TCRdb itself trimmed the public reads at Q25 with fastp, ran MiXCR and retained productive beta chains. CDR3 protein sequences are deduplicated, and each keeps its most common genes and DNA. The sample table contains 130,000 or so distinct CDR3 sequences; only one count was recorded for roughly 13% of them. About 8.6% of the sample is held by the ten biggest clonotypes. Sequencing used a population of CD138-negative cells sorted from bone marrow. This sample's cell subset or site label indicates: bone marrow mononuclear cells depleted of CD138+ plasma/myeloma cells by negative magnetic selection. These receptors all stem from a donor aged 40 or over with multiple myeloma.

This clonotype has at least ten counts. CDR3 sequence reads: CASSFDRGSGANVLTF. CDR3 DNA sequence: TGCGCCAGCAGCTTTGACAGGGGGTCTGGGGCCAACGTCCTGACTTTC. V gene TRBV5-1 combines with J gene TRBJ2-6; 9 bases line up with TRBD1. The CDR3 is 16 residues long. V lost 2 bases and J lost 1; bases outside the gene matches: 1. Germline CDR1 SGHRS, CDR2 YFSETQ. The full variable domain, in which reference TRBV5-1 and TRBJ2-6 provide the parts outside the CDR3, is KAGVTQTPRYLIKTRGQQVTLSCSPISGHRSVSWYQQTPGQGLQFLFEYFSETQRNKGNFPGRFSGRQFSNSRSEMNVSTLELGDSALYLCASSFDRGSGANVLTFGAGSRLTVL.

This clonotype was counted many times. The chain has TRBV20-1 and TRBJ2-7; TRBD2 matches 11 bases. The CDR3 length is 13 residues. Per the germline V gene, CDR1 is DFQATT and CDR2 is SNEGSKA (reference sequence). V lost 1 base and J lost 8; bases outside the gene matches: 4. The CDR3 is CSARVSGRAQQYF. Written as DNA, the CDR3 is TGCAGTGCTAGAGTTAGCGGGAGGGCCCAGCAGTACTTC.

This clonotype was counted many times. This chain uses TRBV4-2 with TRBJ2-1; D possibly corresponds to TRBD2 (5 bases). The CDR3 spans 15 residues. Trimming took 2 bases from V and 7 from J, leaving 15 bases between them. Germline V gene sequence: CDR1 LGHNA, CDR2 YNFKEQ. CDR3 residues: CASSQKYLAYNEQFF. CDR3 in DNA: TGTGCCAGCAGCCAAAAATACCTAGCTTATAATGAGCAGTTCTTC.

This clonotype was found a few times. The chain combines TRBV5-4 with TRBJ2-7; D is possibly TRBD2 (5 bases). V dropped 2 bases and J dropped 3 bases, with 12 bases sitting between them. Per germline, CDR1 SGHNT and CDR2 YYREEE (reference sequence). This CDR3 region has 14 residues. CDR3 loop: CASSLGGPFYEQYF. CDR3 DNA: TGTGCCAGCAGCTTAGGCGGGCCGTTCTACGAGCAGTACTTC.

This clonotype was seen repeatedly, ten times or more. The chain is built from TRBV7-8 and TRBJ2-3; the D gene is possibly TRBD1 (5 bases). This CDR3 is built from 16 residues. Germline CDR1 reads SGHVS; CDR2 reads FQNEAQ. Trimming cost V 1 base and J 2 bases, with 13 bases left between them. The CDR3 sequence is CASSLDGAAVTDTQYF. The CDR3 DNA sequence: TGTGCCAGCAGCTTAGATGGGGCAGCCGTCACAGATACGCAGTATTTT.

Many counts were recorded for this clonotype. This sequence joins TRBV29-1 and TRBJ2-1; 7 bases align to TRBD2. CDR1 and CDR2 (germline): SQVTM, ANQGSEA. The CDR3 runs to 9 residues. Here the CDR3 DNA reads TGCTCGGGGGGCAATGAGCAGTTCTTC. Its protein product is CSGGNEQFF.

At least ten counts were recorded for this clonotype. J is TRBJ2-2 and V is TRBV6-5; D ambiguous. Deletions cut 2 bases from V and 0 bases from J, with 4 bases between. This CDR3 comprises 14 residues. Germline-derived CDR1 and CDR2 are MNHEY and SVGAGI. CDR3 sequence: CASSYGANTGELFF. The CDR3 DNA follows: TGTGCCAGCAGTTACGGCGCGAACACCGGGGAGCTGTTTTTT.

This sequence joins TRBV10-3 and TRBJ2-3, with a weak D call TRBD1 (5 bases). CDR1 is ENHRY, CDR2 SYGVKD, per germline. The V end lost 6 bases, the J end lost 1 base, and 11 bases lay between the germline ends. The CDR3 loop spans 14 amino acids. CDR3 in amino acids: CAISQLGGTDTQYF. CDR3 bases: TGTGCCATCAGCCAATTAGGGGGCACAGATACGCAGTATTTT.

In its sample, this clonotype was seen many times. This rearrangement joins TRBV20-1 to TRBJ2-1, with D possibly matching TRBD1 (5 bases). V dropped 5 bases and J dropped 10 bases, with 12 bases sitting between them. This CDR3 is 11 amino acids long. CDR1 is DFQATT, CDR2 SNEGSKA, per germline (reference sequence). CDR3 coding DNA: TGCAGTGCTGGACACAATGGAGAGCAGTTCTTC. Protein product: CSAGHNGEQFF.

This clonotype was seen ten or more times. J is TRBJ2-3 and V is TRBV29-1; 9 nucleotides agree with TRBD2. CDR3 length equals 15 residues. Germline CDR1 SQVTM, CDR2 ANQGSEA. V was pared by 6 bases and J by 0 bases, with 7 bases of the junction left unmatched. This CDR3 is CSVETSGHSTDTQYF. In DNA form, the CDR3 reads TGCAGCGTCGAGACTAGCGGCCATAGCACAGATACGCAGTATTTT.

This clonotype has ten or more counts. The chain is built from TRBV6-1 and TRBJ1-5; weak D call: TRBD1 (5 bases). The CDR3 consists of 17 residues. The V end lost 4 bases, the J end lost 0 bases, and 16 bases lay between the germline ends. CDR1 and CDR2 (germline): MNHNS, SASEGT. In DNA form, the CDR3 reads TGTGCCAGCAGTGCCCCGGCAGGGAGCCATAGCAATCAGCCCCAGCATTTT. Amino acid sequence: CASSAPAGSHSNQPQHF.

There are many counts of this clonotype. The CDR3 nucleotides are TGCAGTGCCCCCCTTAGATACGAGCAGTACTTC. This translates into CSAPLRYEQYF. The chain carries TRBV20-1 and TRBJ2-7; D unclear. This CDR3 is built from 11 residues. Trimming removed 6 bases at V and 4 bases at J, with 10 bases between. CDR1 DFQATT and CDR2 SNEGSKA come from the germline V gene (reference sequence).

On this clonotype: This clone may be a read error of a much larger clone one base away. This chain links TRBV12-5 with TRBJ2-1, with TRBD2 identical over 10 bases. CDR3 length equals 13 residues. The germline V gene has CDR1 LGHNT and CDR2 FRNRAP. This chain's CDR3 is CASGEAGGNEQSF. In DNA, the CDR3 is TGTGCTAGTGGTGAAGCGGGAGGGAATGAGCAGTCCTTC.

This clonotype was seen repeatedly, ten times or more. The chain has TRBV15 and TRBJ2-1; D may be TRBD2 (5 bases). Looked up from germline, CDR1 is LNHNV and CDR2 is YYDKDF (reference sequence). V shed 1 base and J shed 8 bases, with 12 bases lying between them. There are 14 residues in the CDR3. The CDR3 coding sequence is TGTGCCACCAGCAGAGCCCTAGCAGTGGATGAGCAGTTCTTC. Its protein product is CATSRALAVDEQFF. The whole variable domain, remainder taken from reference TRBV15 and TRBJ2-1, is DAMVIQNPRYQVTQFGKPVTLSCSQTLNHNVMYWYQQKSSQAPKLLFHYYDKDFNNEADTPDNFQSRRPNTSFCFLDIRSPGLGDTAMYLCATSRALAVDEQFFGPGTRLTVL.

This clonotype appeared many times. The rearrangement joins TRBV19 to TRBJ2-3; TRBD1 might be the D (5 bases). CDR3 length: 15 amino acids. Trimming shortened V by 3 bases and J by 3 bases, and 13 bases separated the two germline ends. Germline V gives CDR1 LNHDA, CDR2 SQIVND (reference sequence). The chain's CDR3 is CASSIQGHDTDTQYF. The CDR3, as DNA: TGTGCCAGTAGTATTCAGGGCCATGATACAGATACGCAGTATTTT. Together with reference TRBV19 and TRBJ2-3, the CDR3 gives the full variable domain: DGGITQSPKYLFRKEGQNVTLSCEQNLNHDAMYWYRQDPGQGLRLIYYSQIVNDFQKGDIAEGYSVSREKKESFPLTVTSAQKNPTAFYLCASSIQGHDTDTQYFGPGTRLTVL.

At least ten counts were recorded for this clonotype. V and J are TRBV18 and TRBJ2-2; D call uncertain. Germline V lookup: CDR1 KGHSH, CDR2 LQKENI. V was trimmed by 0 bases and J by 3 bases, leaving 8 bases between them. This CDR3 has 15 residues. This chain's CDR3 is CASSPPAEYTGELFF. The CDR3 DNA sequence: TGTGCCAGCTCACCACCGGCAGAATACACCGGGGAGCTGTTTTTT. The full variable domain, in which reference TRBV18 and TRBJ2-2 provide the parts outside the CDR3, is NAGVMQNPRHLVRRRGQEARLRCSPMKGHSHVYWYRQLPEEGLKFMVYLQKENIIDESGMPKERFSAEFPKEGPSILRIQQVVRGDSAAYFCASSPPAEYTGELFFGEGSRLTVL.

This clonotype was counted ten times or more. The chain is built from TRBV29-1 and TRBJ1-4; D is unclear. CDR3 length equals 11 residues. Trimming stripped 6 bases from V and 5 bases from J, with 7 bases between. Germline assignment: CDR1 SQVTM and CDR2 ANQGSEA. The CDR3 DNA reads TGCAGCGTCGCGGAGAATGAAAAACTGTTTTTT. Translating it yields CSVAENEKLFF.

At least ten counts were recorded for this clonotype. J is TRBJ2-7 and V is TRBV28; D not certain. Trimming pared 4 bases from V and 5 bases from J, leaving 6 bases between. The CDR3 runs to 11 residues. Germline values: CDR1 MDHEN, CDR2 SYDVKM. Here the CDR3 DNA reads TGTGCCAGCAGTTCCGTCCACGAGCAGTACTTC. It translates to CASSSVHEQYF.

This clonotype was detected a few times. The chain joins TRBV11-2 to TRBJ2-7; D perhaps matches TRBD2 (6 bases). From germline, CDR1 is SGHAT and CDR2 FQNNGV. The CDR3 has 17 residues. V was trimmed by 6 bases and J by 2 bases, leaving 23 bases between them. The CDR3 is CASSRVARPGLTYEQYF. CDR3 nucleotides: TGTGCCAGCAGTCGCGTCGCTCGACCGGGACTCACCTACGAGCAGTACTTC.

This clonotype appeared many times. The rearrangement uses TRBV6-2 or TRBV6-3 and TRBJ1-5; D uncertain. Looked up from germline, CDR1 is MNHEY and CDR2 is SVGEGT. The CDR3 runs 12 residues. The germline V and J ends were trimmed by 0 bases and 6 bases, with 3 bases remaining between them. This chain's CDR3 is CASSYSSQPQHF. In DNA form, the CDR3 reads TGTGCCAGCAGTTACTCAAGTCAGCCCCAGCATTTT.

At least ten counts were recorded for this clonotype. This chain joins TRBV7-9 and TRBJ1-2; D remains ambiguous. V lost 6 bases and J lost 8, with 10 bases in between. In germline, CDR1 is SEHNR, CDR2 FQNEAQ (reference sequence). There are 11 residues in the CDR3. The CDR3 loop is CASRNGSGYTF. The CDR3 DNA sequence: TGTGCCAGCAGGAATGGTTCGGGCTACACCTTC.